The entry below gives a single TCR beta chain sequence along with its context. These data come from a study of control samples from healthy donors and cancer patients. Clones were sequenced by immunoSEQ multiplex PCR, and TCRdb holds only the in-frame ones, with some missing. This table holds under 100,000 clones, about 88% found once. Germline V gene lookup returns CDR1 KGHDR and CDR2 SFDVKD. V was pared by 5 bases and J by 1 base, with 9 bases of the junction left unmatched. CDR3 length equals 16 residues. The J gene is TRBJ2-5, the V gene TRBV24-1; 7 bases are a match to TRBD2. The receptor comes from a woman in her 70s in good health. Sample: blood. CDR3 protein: CATSGSRAGVQETQYF. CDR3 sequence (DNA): TGTGCCACCAGTGGTTCTAGGGCGGGGGTCCAAGAGACCCAGTACTTC.